Following are 11 T cell receptor beta chains from one sample sequenced in a study of T cell changes during pregnancy in multiple sclerosis. The assay was immunoSEQ multiplex PCR, and TCRdb's table has in-frame clones only and misses some. The sample includes 34,000 or so clones, approximately 90% seen only once; the top ten take under 15%. The input for sequencing was CD8+ T cells from peripheral blood mononuclear cells, taken in the first trimester of pregnancy. All receptors derive from a female donor with multiple sclerosis, enrolled in a pregnancy study.

The chain has TRBV11-3 and TRBJ2-1; 9 nucleotides agree with TRBD2. The CDR3 totals 16 residues. The ends lost 5 bases at V and 1 base at J; junction bases unmatched: 6. Germline V gives CDR1 SGHNT, CDR2 YENEEA. The CDR3 region has the DNA TGTGCCAGCAGCCTCATAGCGGGAGCATCCTACAATGAGCAGTTCTTC. This encodes CASSLIAGASYNEQFF.

The CDR3 DNA reads as TGTGCCAGCAGCCAAGAGGTTCTAGCGGGGAACTACGAGCAGTACTTC. Protein product: CASSQEVLAGNYEQYF. The chain links TRBV4-2 to TRBJ2-7; 9 bases agree with TRBD2. The germline gives CDR1 LGHNA, CDR2 YNFKEQ. The CDR3 totals 16 residues. V lost 0 bases and J lost 3; bases outside the gene matches: 6.

A single count supports this clone. The chain uses TRBV11-2 and TRBJ2-7, with D possibly TRBD2 on 5 matching bases. Germline values: CDR1 SGHAT, CDR2 FQNNGV. The CDR3 contains 16 residues. Between the trimmed V and J ends, which lost 2 bases and 2 bases, there was a span of 16 bases. The CDR3: CASSLFAQRNAYEQYF. CDR3 nucleotides: TGTGCCAGCAGCTTATTTGCCCAGCGGAACGCCTACGAGCAGTACTTC.

The chain recombines TRBV19 with TRBJ2-7; D is possibly TRBD2 (5 bases). The length of the CDR3 is 12 residues. Between the trimmed V and J ends, which lost 3 bases and 6 bases, there was a span of 9 bases. Germline CDR1 reads LNHDA; CDR2 reads SQIVND (reference sequence). DNA for the CDR3: TGTGCCAGTAGTATGGGGAGAACCGAGCAGTACTTC. It yields the protein CASSMGRTEQYF. Variable domain in full (rest from reference TRBV19 and TRBJ2-7): DGGITQSPKYLFRKEGQNVTLSCEQNLNHDAMYWYRQDPGQGLRLIYYSQIVNDFQKGDIAEGYSVSREKKESFPLTVTSAQKNPTAFYLCASSMGRTEQYFGPGTRLTVT.

This chain connects TRBV19 to TRBJ2-5, with unresolved D. Germline CDR1 reads LNHDA; CDR2 reads SQIVND (reference sequence). The CDR3 extends over 11 amino acids. V shed 4 bases and J shed 3 bases, with 3 bases lying between them. As DNA, the CDR3 is TGTGCCAGTAGTACAAAAGAGACCCAGTACTTC. Translating it yields CASSTKETQYF.

This clone was detected a few times. This chain connects TRBV25-1 to TRBJ1-5; 7 bases are a match to TRBD1. CDR1 and CDR2 from the germline V gene are MGHDK and SYGVNS. Trimming removed 3 bases from V and 4 bases from J; junction bases left unmatched: 6. The CDR3 loop spans 15 amino acids. CDR3 bases: TGTGCCAGCAGTGACACACAACAGGGGAATCAGCCCCAGCATTTT. This gives the protein CASSDTQQGNQPQHF.

The CDR3 loop reads CASSVDWAGGDTQYF. Written as DNA, the CDR3 is TGTGCCAGCAGCGTAGATTGGGCGGGAGGAGATACGCAGTATTTT. V and J are TRBV9 and TRBJ2-3; 8 bases match TRBD2. V was pared by 0 bases and J by 5 bases, with 5 bases of the junction left unmatched. Per the germline V gene, CDR1 is SGDLS and CDR2 is YYNGEE. The CDR3 runs to 15 residues.

V usage is TRBV28 and J usage is TRBJ2-7, with TRBD2 identical over 9 bases. The trim removed 7 bases at V and 4 bases at J, leaving 14 bases unmatched. CDR1 and CDR2 (germline): MDHEN, SYDVKM. The CDR3 sequence is 16 residues long. CDR3 residues: CASNGAGGLKLYEQYF. The CDR3 DNA reads as TGTGCCAGCAATGGGGCGGGAGGGTTAAAGTTGTACGAGCAGTACTTC.

The rearrangement links TRBV4-3 to TRBJ2-3, with 10 bases identical to TRBD2. Germline V gives CDR1 LGHNA, CDR2 YSLEER. J lost 4 bases, V lost 1 base, and 11 bases had no gene match. The CDR3 totals 18 residues. The CDR3 region has the DNA TGCGCCAGCAGCCAAGTTGAGAGAAGCGGGAGGGTTCCAGATACGCAGTATTTT. Translating it yields CASSQVERSGRVPDTQYF.

This clone appeared once. This chain uses TRBV2 with TRBJ2-1; 12 positions agree with TRBD2. Unmatched junction bases numbered 5, after V lost 7 bases and J lost 7 bases. Germline CDR1 reads SNHLY; CDR2 reads FYNNEI. The CDR3 spans 14 residues. Here the CDR3 reads CASKWTSGANEQFF. The CDR3 nucleotides are TGTGCCAGCAAATGGACTAGCGGGGCGAATGAGCAGTTCTTC.

The chain links TRBV4-2 to TRBJ2-2; TRBD2 is a possible D gene (5 bases). V lost 1 base and J lost 5, with 8 bases in between. Germline assignment: CDR1 LGHNA and CDR2 YNFKEQ. The CDR3 consists of 14 residues. CDR3 residues: CASSQAEVTGELFF. The CDR3 DNA reads as TGTGCCAGCAGCCAAGCGGAGGTAACCGGGGAGCTGTTTTTT.